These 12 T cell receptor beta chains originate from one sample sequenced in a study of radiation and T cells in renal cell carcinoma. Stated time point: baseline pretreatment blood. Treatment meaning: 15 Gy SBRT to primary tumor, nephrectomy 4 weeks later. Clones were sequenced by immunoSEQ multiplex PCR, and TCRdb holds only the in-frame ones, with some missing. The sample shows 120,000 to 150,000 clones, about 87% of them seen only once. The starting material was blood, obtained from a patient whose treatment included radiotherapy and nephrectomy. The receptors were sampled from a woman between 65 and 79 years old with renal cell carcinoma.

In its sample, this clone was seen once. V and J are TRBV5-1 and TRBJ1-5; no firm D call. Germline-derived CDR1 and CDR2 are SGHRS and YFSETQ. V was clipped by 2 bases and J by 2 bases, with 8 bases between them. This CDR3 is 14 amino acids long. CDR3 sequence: CASSFGEGNQPQHF. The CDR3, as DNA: TGCGCCAGCAGCTTCGGAGAAGGCAATCAGCCCCAGCATTTT.

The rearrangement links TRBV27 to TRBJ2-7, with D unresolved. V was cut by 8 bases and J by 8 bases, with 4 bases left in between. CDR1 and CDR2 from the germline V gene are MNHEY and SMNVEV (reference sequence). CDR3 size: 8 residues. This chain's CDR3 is CASSQQYF. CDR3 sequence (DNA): TGTGCCAGCTCCCAGCAGTACTTC.

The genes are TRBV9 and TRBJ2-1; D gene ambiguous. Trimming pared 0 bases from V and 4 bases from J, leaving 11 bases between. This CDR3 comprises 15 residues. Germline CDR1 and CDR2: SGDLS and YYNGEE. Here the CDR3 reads CASSVVGFGYNEQFF. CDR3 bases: TGTGCCAGCAGCGTAGTGGGGTTTGGGTACAATGAGCAGTTCTTC.

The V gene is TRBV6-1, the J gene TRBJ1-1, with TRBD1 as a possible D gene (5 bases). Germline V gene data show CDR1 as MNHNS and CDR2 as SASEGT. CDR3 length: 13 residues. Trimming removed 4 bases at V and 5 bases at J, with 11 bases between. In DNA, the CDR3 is TGTGCCAGCAGTGGGGTCCGGGGGACTGAAGCTTTCTTT. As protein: CASSGVRGTEAFF.

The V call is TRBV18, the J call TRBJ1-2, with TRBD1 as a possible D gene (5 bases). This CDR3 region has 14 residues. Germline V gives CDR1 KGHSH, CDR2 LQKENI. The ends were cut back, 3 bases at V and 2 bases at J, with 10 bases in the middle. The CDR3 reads CASSPPGGNYGYTF. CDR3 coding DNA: TGTGCCAGCTCACCCCCCGGGGGAAACTATGGCTACACCTTC. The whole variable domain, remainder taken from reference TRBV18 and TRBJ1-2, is NAGVMQNPRHLVRRRGQEARLRCSPMKGHSHVYWYRQLPEEGLKFMVYLQKENIIDESGMPKERFSAEFPKEGPSILRIQQVVRGDSAAYFCASSPPGGNYGYTFGSGTRLTVV.

The CDR3 here is CASSLGQGAYEQYF. The CDR3 DNA reads as TGTGCCAGCAGCTTGGGACAGGGGGCCTACGAGCAGTACTTC. The chain employs TRBV5-4 and TRBJ2-7; the match to TRBD1 covers 9 bases. V lost 0 bases and J lost 2; bases outside the gene matches: 0. This CDR3 is built from 14 residues. CDR1 is SGHNT and CDR2 is YYREEE in the germline V gene (reference sequence).

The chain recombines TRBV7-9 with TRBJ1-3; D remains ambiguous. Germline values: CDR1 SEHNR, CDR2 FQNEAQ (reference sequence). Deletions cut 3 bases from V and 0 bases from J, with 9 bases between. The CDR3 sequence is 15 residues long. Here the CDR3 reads CASSFGTSSGNTIYF. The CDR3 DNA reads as TGTGCCAGCAGCTTCGGCACGAGCTCTGGAAACACCATATATTTT.

CDR3 loop: CASSTLDRANQPQHF. CDR3 nucleotide sequence: TGTGCCAGCAGCACCCTGGACAGGGCGAATCAGCCCCAGCATTTT. The V gene is TRBV5-6, the J gene TRBJ1-5, with 8 bases that match TRBD1. Germline V gene lookup returns CDR1 SGHDT and CDR2 YYEEEE. This CDR3 has 15 amino acids. V trimming: 4 bases; J trimming: 4 bases; junction bases outside the gene matches: 7.

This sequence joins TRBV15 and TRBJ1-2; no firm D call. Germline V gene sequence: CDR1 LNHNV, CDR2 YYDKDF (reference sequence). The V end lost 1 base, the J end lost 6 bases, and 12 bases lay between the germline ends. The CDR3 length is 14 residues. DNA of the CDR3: TGTGCCACCAGCAGAGTAAACAGTGCGGATGGCTACACCTTC. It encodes CATSRVNSADGYTF. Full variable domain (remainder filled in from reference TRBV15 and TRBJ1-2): DAMVIQNPRYQVTQFGKPVTLSCSQTLNHNVMYWYQQKSSQAPKLLFHYYDKDFNNEADTPDNFQSRRPNTSFCFLDIRSPGLGDTAMYLCATSRVNSADGYTFGSGTRLTVV.

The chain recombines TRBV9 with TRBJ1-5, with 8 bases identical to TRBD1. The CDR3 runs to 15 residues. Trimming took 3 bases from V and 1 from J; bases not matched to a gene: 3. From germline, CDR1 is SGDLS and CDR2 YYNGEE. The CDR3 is CASSAGTGSNQPQHF. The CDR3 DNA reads TGTGCCAGCAGCGCGGGGACAGGAAGCAATCAGCCCCAGCATTTT.

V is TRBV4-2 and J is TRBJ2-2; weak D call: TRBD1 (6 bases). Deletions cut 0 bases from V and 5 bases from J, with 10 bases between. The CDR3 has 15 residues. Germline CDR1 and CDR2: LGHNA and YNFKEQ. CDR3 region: CASSQDLQGTGELFF. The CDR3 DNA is TGTGCCAGCAGCCAAGATCTTCAGGGGACCGGGGAGCTGTTTTTT.

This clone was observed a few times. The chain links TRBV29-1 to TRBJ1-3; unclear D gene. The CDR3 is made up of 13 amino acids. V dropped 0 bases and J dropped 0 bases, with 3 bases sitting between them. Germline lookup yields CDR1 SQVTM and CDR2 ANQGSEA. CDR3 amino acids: CSVEDLSGNTIYF. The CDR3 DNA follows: TGCAGCGTTGAAGACCTCTCTGGAAACACCATATATTTT.